This T cell receptor (beta chain) was recovered during a study of siplizumab effects on memory and regulatory T cells. Study-wide findings and caveats: Roughly 75-95% of proliferating CD4+ or CD8+ clones lacked a naive or memory phenotype that could be assigned. Proliferating siplizumab-culture Tregs lacked confirmation of suppressive function. Sequences below about 10^-5 frequency were poorly captured. As a result, only a minor fraction of alloreactive clones mapped to unstimulated subsets.

Trimming stripped 0 bases from V and 3 bases from J, with 5 bases between. CDR3 length: 13 amino acids. Germline CDR1 is KGHSH and CDR2 is LQKENI. Sequencing used immunoSEQ multiplex PCR; TCRdb keeps in-frame clones, though not all of them. The sample includes about 80,000 clones, roughly 94% of them seen just once. To note about this clone: Its target is not known.

The sequenced sample was CD8+ T cells sorted from blood. This chain uses TRBV18 with TRBJ1-1; D may be TRBD1 (5 bases). The source of this sequence is a human donor in good health. The CDR3 DNA follows: TGTGCCAGCTCACCACCGGGGGACACTGAAGCTTTCTTT. Translated, it gives CASSPPGDTEAFF.